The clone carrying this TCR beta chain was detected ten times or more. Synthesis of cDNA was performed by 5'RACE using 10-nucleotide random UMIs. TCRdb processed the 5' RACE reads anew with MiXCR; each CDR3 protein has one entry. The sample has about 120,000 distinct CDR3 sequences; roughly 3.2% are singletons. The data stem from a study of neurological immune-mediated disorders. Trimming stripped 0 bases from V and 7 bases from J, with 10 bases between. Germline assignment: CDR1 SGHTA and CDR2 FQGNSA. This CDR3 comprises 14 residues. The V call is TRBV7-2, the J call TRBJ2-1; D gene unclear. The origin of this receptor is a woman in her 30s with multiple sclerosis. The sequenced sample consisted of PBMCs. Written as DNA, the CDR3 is TGTGCCAGCAGCTTAGCCGTGGGATATAATGAGCAGTTCTTC. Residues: CASSLAVGYNEQFF.